These 30 T cell receptor beta chains came from one sample sequenced in a study of neurological immune-mediated disorders. TCRdb itself ran the 5' RACE reads through MiXCR, one entry per CDR3 protein. There are 30,000 to 40,000 distinct CDR3 sequences in the sample; about 4.1% occur only once, and roughly 2% lies in the top ten. Sequencing was performed on PBMCs. All receptors derive from a man in his thirties or forties with multiple sclerosis.

This clonotype was seen a few times. The chain employs TRBV4-2 and TRBJ1-2; D is perhaps TRBD1 (6 bases). Germline CDR1 LGHNA, CDR2 YNFKEQ. This CDR3 has 16 amino acids. Trimming took 2 bases from V and 8 from J, leaving 21 bases between them. The CDR3 DNA sequence: TGTGCCAGCAGCCAACCCTTCGGGACATCTCCCCGCGGCTACACCTTC. Translated: CASSQPFGTSPRGYTF.

V and J are TRBV20-1 and TRBJ1-5; D gene uncertain. The germline V gene encodes CDR1 DFQATT and CDR2 SNEGSKA (reference sequence). Deletions cut 6 bases from V and 4 bases from J, with 16 bases between. CDR3 length equals 14 residues. CDR3 amino acids: CSASVGTLNQPQHF. For the CDR3, the DNA is TGCAGTGCCTCGGTGGGAACCCTGAATCAGCCCCAGCATTTT.

This clonotype came up many times. The chain couples TRBV6-5 to TRBJ2-5, with D unresolved. The CDR3 spans 14 residues. The germline V and J ends were trimmed by 6 bases and 2 bases, with 13 bases remaining between them. CDR1 is MNHEY and CDR2 is SVGAGI in the germline V gene. The CDR3 loop reads CASRFLGLQETQYF. The DNA of the CDR3 is TGTGCCAGCAGATTCCTAGGGTTACAAGAGACCCAGTACTTC.

This clonotype was counted at least ten times. The chain recombines TRBV5-1 with TRBJ2-1; a weak D match, TRBD2 (6 bases). This CDR3 spans 15 amino acids. CDR1 and CDR2 from the germline V gene are SGHRS and YFSETQ. Between the trimmed V and J ends, which lost 0 bases and 2 bases, there was a span of 9 bases. CDR3 DNA sequence: TGCGCCAGCAGCTTGGCGGGGGTGACCTACAATGAGCAGTTCTTC. Protein sequence: CASSLAGVTYNEQFF.

This clonotype was seen many times. The V gene is TRBV5-5, the J gene TRBJ2-7, with D unresolved. This CDR3 region has 16 residues. Trimming pared 6 bases from V and 0 bases from J, leaving 19 bases between. The germline V gene has CDR1 SGHKS and CDR2 YYEKEE (reference sequence). The DNA of the CDR3 is TGTGCCAGCACCTCGTGGTGGCAGGATAGCTCCTACGAGCAGTACTTC. It yields the protein CASTSWWQDSSYEQYF. Drawing the rest from reference TRBV5-5 and TRBJ2-7, the complete variable domain is DAGVTQSPTHLIKTRGQQVTLRCSPISGHKSVSWYQQVLGQGPQFIFQYYEKEERGRGNFPDRFSARQFPNYSSELNVNALLLGDSALYLCASTSWWQDSSYEQYFGPGTRLTVT.

This clonotype was recorded many times. The chain recombines TRBV29-1 with TRBJ2-5; possible D gene TRBD2, 5 bases. The CDR3 has 15 residues. Per the germline V gene, CDR1 is SQVTM and CDR2 is ANQGSEA. Between the trimmed V and J ends, which lost 4 bases and 7 bases, there was a span of 22 bases. The CDR3 bases are TGCAGCGTTGCAAACGGTAGACTACCGGGCGGGACCCAGTACTTC. This translates into CSVANGRLPGGTQYF.

Many counts were recorded for this clonotype. The chain joins TRBV5-6 to TRBJ2-7; D not certain. The CDR3 has 15 residues. Between the trimmed V and J ends, which lost 0 bases and 3 bases, there was a span of 13 bases. Germline V gene lookup returns CDR1 SGHDT and CDR2 YYEEEE. This CDR3 reads CASSLAPGADYEQYF. The CDR3, as DNA: TGTGCCAGCAGCTTGGCCCCGGGTGCGGACTACGAGCAGTACTTC. Full variable domain (missing parts from reference TRBV5-6 and TRBJ2-7): DAGVTQSPTHLIKTRGQQVTLRCSPKSGHDTVSWYQQALGQGPQFIFQYYEEEERQRGNFPDRFSGHQFPNYSSELNVNALLLGDSALYLCASSLAPGADYEQYFGPGTRLTVT.

This clonotype appeared many times. This chain connects TRBV18 to TRBJ1-5, with 8 positions matching TRBD1. CDR3 length equals 15 residues. Germline values: CDR1 KGHSH, CDR2 LQKENI. The V and J ends lost 2 bases and 2 bases, in that order; junction bases with no gene match: 2. The CDR3 DNA reads TGTGCCAGCTCACCAAAGGGACAGGGCAATCAGCCCCAGCATTTT. It translates to CASSPKGQGNQPQHF.

In this sample, this clonotype turned up many times. V is TRBV20-1 and J is TRBJ2-3; D gene uncertain. This CDR3 contains 13 residues. CDR1 and CDR2 (germline): DFQATT, SNEGSKA (reference sequence). Deletions cut 1 base from V and 5 bases from J, with 10 bases between. CDR3 sequence: CSARGWAVDTQYF. CDR3 sequence (DNA): TGCAGTGCTAGAGGGTGGGCGGTAGATACGCAGTATTTT.

In its sample, this clonotype is medium-sized. The V and J genes are TRBV7-9 and TRBJ2-5; the match to TRBD2 covers 13 bases. CDR1 is SEHNR and CDR2 is FQNEAQ in the germline V gene (reference sequence). The CDR3 totals 17 residues. V trimming: 5 bases; J trimming: 0 bases; junction bases outside the gene matches: 6. The chain's CDR3 is CASSQGLAGANQETQYF. The CDR3 nucleotides are TGTGCCAGCAGCCAAGGACTAGCGGGGGCCAACCAAGAGACCCAGTACTTC.

In its sample, this clonotype was seen many times. This chain joins TRBV12-3 or TRBV12-4 and TRBJ1-2, with a tentative D call TRBD1 (5 bases). The CDR3 runs 15 residues. Trimming stripped 2 bases from V and 6 bases from J, with 16 bases between. The CDR3 loop reads CASSLRGEGGDGYTF. The CDR3 region has the DNA TGTGCCAGCAGTTTACGGGGGGAAGGAGGGGATGGCTACACCTTC.

This clonotype was seen repeatedly, ten times or more. This rearrangement joins TRBV5-1 to TRBJ2-7; possibly TRBD1 for D (6 bases). Germline V gene sequence: CDR1 SGHRS, CDR2 YFSETQ. The CDR3 contains 14 residues. Trimming took 4 bases from V and 5 from J, leaving 16 bases between them. The CDR3 region has the DNA TGCGCCAGCAGCCTTGCGGCCTCAGGGGACGAGCAGTACTTC. This encodes CASSLAASGDEQYF.

This clonotype was detected ten times or more. This chain joins TRBV12-3 or TRBV12-4 and TRBJ2-5; D call uncertain. There are 14 residues in the CDR3. Trimming took off 5 bases at V and 0 bases at J, with 10 bases between the two ends. The CDR3 DNA sequence: TGTGCCAGCAGTCCCACAGTCTACCAAGAGACCCAGTACTTC. Its translation is CASSPTVYQETQYF.

This clonotype was detected ten times or more. The J gene is TRBJ2-7, the V gene TRBV6-5; D is tentatively TRBD1 or TRBD2 (5 bases each). This CDR3 has 14 residues. Germline loops: CDR1 MNHEY, CDR2 SVGAGI. Trimming cost V 4 bases and J 2 bases, with 12 bases left between them. The CDR3 protein is CASSSGQVTYEQYF. The DNA for the CDR3 is TGTGCCAGCAGTTCGGGGCAGGTTACCTACGAGCAGTACTTC.

This clonotype was detected ten times or more. The J gene is TRBJ2-3, the V gene TRBV29-1; D unclear. Trimming left V 6 bases short and J 4 bases short, with 11 bases between. Germline lookup yields CDR1 SQVTM and CDR2 ANQGSEA. The CDR3 sequence is 12 residues long. The CDR3 DNA reads as TGCAGCGTGCAGCTAGAGGCAGATACGCAGTATTTT. It yields the protein CSVQLEADTQYF.

This clonotype appeared many times. The genes are TRBV29-1 and TRBJ2-2; D is uncertain. The CDR3 contains 14 residues. CDR1 is SQVTM, CDR2 ANQGSEA, per germline. V lost 4 bases and J lost 5, with 14 bases in between. CDR3 loop: CSVVLGSLTGELFF. Here the CDR3 DNA reads TGCAGCGTTGTCCTGGGAAGTCTTACCGGGGAGCTGTTTTTT.

This clonotype was seen ten or more times. The CDR3 reads CASSQLPTTQYF. The CDR3 DNA sequence: TGTGCCAGCTCACAGCTTCCTACGACGCAGTACTTC. The J gene is TRBJ2-7, the V gene TRBV18; the D is unclear. The length of the CDR3 is 12 residues. The germline gives CDR1 KGHSH, CDR2 LQKENI. Trimming stripped 4 bases from V and 9 bases from J, with 13 bases between. The whole variable domain, filled in from reference TRBV18 and TRBJ2-7, reads NAGVMQNPRHLVRRRGQEARLRCSPMKGHSHVYWYRQLPEEGLKFMVYLQKENIIDESGMPKERFSAEFPKEGPSILRIQQVVRGDSAAYFCASSQLPTTQYFGPGTRLTVT.

This clonotype appeared many times. The chain links TRBV27 to TRBJ2-3; D remains unclear. The CDR3 contains 14 residues. Germline assignment: CDR1 MNHEY and CDR2 SMNVEV (reference sequence). Deletions cut 4 bases from V and 5 bases from J, with 13 bases between. The CDR3 nucleotides read TGTGCCAGCAGTTGGGTACAACATGGAGATACGCAGTATTTT. Protein sequence: CASSWVQHGDTQYF.

This clonotype has at least ten counts. The chain carries TRBV12-3 or TRBV12-4 and TRBJ2-4, with D possibly matching TRBD2 (5 bases). This CDR3 spans 12 amino acids. V lost 8 bases and J 8 bases, leaving 13 bases between the germline ends. This chain's CDR3 is CASGSQRDIQYF. The DNA of the CDR3 is TGTGCCAGCGGTTCGCAGAGGGACATTCAGTACTTC.

The chain uses TRBV20-1 and TRBJ2-3; unclear D gene. The CDR3 is 11 residues long. V was cut by 5 bases and J by 4 bases, with 7 bases left in between. Germline CDR1 reads DFQATT; CDR2 reads SNEGSKA (reference sequence). The CDR3 is CSALGPDTQYF. DNA of the CDR3: TGCAGTGCTCTAGGACCAGATACGCAGTATTTT.

This clonotype was detected many times. The V call is TRBV12-3 or TRBV12-4, the J call TRBJ2-5; D is perhaps TRBD1 or TRBD2 (5 bases each). This CDR3 has 14 residues. The germline V and J ends were trimmed by 4 bases and 5 bases, with 14 bases remaining between them. The CDR3 coding sequence is TGTGCCAGCAGTTCCGGGCCCAGGGAGGAGACCCAGTACTTC. This encodes CASSSGPREETQYF.

This clonotype showed up many times. This chain joins TRBV18 and TRBJ2-7; 9 bases fit TRBD1. This CDR3 spans 13 amino acids. CDR1 KGHSH and CDR2 LQKENI come from the germline V gene. The junction had 5 bases not matched to a gene; V was cut back by 6 bases and J by 5 bases. For the CDR3, the DNA is TGTGCCAGCTCCCCGGGACAGGGAAACGAGCAGTACTTC. Its translation is CASSPGQGNEQYF.

This clonotype was seen ten or more times. The chain combines TRBV6-6 with TRBJ1-5; unclear D gene. V lost 2 bases, J lost 10 bases, and 12 bases lay in between. The CDR3 length is 13 residues. Germline V CDR1 and CDR2: MNHNY, SVGAGI (reference sequence). CDR3 sequence reads: CASSYETGIPQHF. The DNA for the CDR3 is TGTGCCAGCAGTTACGAAACCGGGATACCCCAGCATTTT.

There are many counts of this clonotype. The chain combines TRBV7-6 with TRBJ2-1; D is undetermined. Germline V gives CDR1 SGHVS, CDR2 FNYEAQ. The CDR3 has 14 amino acids. V was trimmed by 3 bases and J by 8 bases, leaving 14 bases between them. The CDR3: CASSFSLVFDEQFF. CDR3 sequence (DNA): TGTGCCAGCAGCTTTAGCCTGGTGTTCGATGAGCAGTTCTTC.

Notes on this clonotype: Since a much larger clone is just one base distant, this may be a read error. The chain links TRBV20-1 to TRBJ1-2, with TRBD1 identical over 7 bases. Germline assignment: CDR1 DFQATT and CDR2 SNEGSKA (reference sequence). The CDR3 loop spans 13 amino acids. After removal of 0 bases from V and 8 bases from J, the junction contained 6 bases not matched to a gene. The CDR3 sequence: CSARDVQGKGYTF. CDR3 DNA: TGCAGTGCTAGAGATGTACAGGGGAAAGGCTACACCTTC.

V gene TRBV4-1 combines with J gene TRBJ2-7; the D gene is possibly TRBD2 (6 bases). CDR3 length equals 13 residues. Germline CDR1 reads MGHRA; CDR2 reads YSYEKL. The V end lost 0 bases, the J end lost 7 bases, and 10 bases lay between the germline ends. The CDR3 region is CASSQDAGREQYF. The CDR3 DNA reads TGCGCCAGCAGCCAAGATGCGGGACGAGAGCAGTACTTC.

The table lists this clonotype with many counts. V and J are TRBV5-5 and TRBJ2-7; weak D call: TRBD2 (6 bases). Deletions cut 2 bases from V and 3 bases from J, with 15 bases between. The CDR3 is made up of 15 amino acids. The germline gives CDR1 SGHKS, CDR2 YYEKEE (reference sequence). CDR3 loop: CASSFTPGSNYEQYF. CDR3 nucleotides: TGTGCCAGCAGCTTTACGCCCGGGAGCAACTACGAGCAGTACTTC. Variable domain in full (rest from reference TRBV5-5 and TRBJ2-7): DAGVTQSPTHLIKTRGQQVTLRCSPISGHKSVSWYQQVLGQGPQFIFQYYEKEERGRGNFPDRFSARQFPNYSSELNVNALLLGDSALYLCASSFTPGSNYEQYFGPGTRLTVT.

This clonotype was detected many times. Germline and junction disagree at one end, which may indicate a read error. The V call is TRBV7-7, the J call TRBJ2-2, with D unresolved. This CDR3 has 14 residues. In germline, CDR1 is SSHAT, CDR2 FNYEAQ (reference sequence). As DNA, the CDR3 is TGTGCTAGCAGCTTAAGGCAGAACACCGGGGAGCTGTTTTTT. Amino acid sequence: CASSLRQNTGELFF.

Ten or more counts support this clonotype. The J gene is TRBJ1-2, the V gene TRBV12-3 or TRBV12-4, with unresolved D. CDR3 length equals 12 residues. V gave up 3 bases and J gave up 8 bases, with 10 bases separating them. CDR3 DNA sequence: TGTGCCAGCAGTTTTGACGGTCGAGGCTACACCTTC. It codes for CASSFDGRGYTF.

This clonotype appeared many times. The chain couples TRBV29-1 to TRBJ1-2; maybe TRBD1 (5 bases). Trimming took 1 base from V and 2 from J, leaving 11 bases between them. Per germline, CDR1 SQVTM and CDR2 ANQGSEA. CDR3 length equals 14 residues. CDR3 coding DNA: TGCAGCGTTGAAGGGCAGGGATTAAACTATGGCTACACCTTC. Protein product: CSVEGQGLNYGYTF.